This TCR beta chain is drawn from a study of radiation and T cells in renal cell carcinoma. Study in general: Nephrectomy followed 15 Gy stereotactic body radiation by 4 weeks.

The CDR3 covers 15 residues. The V and J ends lost 1 base and 0 bases respectively, with 6 bases between them. The germline V gene has CDR1 SGHTA and CDR2 FQGNSA. Clones were read by immunoSEQ multiplex PCR, and TCRdb kept only the in-frame ones, dropping some. This table holds more than 95,000 clones, approximately 78% found once. As to time point: baseline pretreatment blood. Noted treatment: 15 Gy SBRT to primary tumor, nephrectomy 4 weeks later. Clear cell pathology was present in this patient's renal cell carcinoma. Study-wide points: From baseline, blood top tumor clonotypes peaked at 2 weeks post-radiation.

Regarding this clone: The antigen remains unidentified.

The V and J genes are TRBV7-2 and TRBJ1-4; perhaps TRBD1 as D (5 bases). This receptor was obtained from a woman in her fifties or sixties with renal cell carcinoma. This material consisted of blood, taken from a patient whose treatment included radiotherapy and nephrectomy. CDR3 in DNA: TGTGCCAGCAGCTTAGGGGACGCAACTAATGAAAAACTGTTTTTT. Residues: CASSLGDATNEKLFF.